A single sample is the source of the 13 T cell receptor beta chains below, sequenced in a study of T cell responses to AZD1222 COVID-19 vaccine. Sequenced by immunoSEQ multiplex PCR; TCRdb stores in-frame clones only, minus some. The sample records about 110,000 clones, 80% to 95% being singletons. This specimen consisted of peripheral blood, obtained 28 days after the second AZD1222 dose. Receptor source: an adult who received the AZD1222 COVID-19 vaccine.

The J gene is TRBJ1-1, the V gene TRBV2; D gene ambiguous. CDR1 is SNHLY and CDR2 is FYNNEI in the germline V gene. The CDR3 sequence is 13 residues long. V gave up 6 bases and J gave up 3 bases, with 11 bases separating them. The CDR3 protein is CASRGSGYTEAFF. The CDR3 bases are TGTGCCAGCAGGGGCTCTGGGTACACTGAAGCTTTCTTT.

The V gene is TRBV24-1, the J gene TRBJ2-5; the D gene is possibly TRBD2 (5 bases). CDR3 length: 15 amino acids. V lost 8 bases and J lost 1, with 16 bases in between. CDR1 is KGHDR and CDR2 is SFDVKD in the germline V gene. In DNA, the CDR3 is TGTGCCACCACAGTAATCCGGGAACCCCAAGAGACCCAGTACTTC. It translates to CATTVIREPQETQYF.

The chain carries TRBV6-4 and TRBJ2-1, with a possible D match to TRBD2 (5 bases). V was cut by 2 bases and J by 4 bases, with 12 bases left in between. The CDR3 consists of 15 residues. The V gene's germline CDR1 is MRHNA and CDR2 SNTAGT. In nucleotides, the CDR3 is TGTGCCAGCAGTGACCAGCCTAGCTCTTACAATGAGCAGTTCTTC. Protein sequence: CASSDQPSSYNEQFF.

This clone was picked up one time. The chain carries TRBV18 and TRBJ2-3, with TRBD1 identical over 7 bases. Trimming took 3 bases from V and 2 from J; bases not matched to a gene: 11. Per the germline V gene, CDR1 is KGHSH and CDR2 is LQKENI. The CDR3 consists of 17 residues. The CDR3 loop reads CASSPQQGTKSTDTQYF. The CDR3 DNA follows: TGTGCCAGCTCACCTCAACAGGGGACAAAGTCCACAGATACGCAGTATTTT.

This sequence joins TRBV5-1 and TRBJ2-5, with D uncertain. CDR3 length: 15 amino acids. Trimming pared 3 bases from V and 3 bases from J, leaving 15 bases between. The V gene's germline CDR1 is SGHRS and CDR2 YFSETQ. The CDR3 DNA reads TGCGCCAGCAGCTCTCCTGGGCTGAGAGAAGAGACCCAGTACTTC. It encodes CASSSPGLREETQYF.

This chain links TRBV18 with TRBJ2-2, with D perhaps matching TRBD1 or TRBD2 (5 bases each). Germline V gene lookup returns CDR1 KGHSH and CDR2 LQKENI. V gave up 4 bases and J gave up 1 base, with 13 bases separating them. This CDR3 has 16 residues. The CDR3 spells CASSLYGGMNTGELFF. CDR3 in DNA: TGTGCCAGCTCACTTTATGGGGGAATGAACACCGGGGAGCTGTTTTTT.

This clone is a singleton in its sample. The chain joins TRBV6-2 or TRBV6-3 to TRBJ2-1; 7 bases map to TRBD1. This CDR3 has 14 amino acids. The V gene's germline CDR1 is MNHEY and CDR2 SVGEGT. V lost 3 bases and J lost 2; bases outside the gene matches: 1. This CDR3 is CASSYGQAYNEQFF. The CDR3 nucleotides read TGTGCCAGCAGTTATGGACAGGCCTACAATGAGCAGTTCTTC.

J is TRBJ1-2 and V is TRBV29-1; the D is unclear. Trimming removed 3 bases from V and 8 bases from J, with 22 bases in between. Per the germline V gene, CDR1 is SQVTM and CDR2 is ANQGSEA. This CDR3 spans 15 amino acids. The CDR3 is CSVEVLVMSSLGYTF. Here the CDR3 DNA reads TGCAGCGTTGAGGTTTTAGTGATGTCAAGCTTGGGCTACACCTTC. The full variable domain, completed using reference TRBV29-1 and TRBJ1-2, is SAVISQKPSRDICQRGTSLTIQCQVDSQVTMMFWYRQQPGQSLTLIATANQGSEATYESGFVIDKFPISRPNLTFSTLTVSNMSPEDSSIYLCSVEVLVMSSLGYTFGSGTRLTVV.

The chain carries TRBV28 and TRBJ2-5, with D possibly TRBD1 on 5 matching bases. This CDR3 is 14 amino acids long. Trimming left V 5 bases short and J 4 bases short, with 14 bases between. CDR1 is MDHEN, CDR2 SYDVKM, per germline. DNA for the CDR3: TGTGCCAGCAGTCCGGACACCCTGGGAGAGACCCAGTACTTC. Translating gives CASSPDTLGETQYF.

The CDR3 here is CASSQVRGAEAFF. The CDR3, as DNA: TGTGCCAGCAGCCAGGTACGTGGTGCTGAAGCTTTCTTT. The chain recombines TRBV7-9 with TRBJ1-1; D uncertain. There are 13 residues in the CDR3. Trimming left V 5 bases short and J 6 bases short, with 13 bases between. CDR1 is SEHNR, CDR2 FQNEAQ, per germline (reference sequence).

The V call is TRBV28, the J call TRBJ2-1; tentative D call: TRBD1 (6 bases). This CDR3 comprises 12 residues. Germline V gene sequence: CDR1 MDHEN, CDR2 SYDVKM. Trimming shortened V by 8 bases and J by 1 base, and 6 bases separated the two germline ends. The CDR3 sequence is CASGQSYNEQFF. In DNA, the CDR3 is TGTGCCAGCGGACAGTCCTACAATGAGCAGTTCTTC.

The CDR3 sequence is CASSFRGPSFGANVLTF. The CDR3 bases are TGTGCCAGCAGCTTCAGGGGGCCCTCCTTTGGGGCCAACGTCCTGACTTTC. This chain connects TRBV7-2 to TRBJ2-6; 8 bases agree with TRBD1. The CDR3 has 17 residues. Germline V gene sequence: CDR1 SGHTA, CDR2 FQGNSA. Trimming removed 3 bases from V and 3 bases from J; junction bases left unmatched: 7.

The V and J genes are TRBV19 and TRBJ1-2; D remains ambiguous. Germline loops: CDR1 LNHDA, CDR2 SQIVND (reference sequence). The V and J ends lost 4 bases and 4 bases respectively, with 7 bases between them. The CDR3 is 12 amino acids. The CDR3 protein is CASSTSIYGYTF. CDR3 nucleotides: TGTGCCAGTAGTACCAGTATCTATGGCTACACCTTC.